This record concerns one T cell receptor beta chain sequence. The target antigen is unknown. Across several immunoSEQ plates, the genomic DNA of each subset was split evenly. Produced via immunoSEQ multiplex PCR; TCRdb's table is partial and in-frame only. The sample has about 2 million clones, approximately 94% seen once; the top ten hold about 1.1%. These data come from a study of shared clonotypes between healthy human individuals. Study background: The study drew on two women and a few men aged 18 to 49 as donors. Study-wide findings and caveats: For naive CD4 cells, 4% to 5% of clonotypes were shared across a handful of donors. Rarefaction analysis demonstrated incomplete sorted-subset sequencing notwithstanding large depth.

CD45RO negativity and positive selection for CCR7 defined naive CD8 cells, a population that excluded terminally differentiated effector memory CD45RA+ cells. Germline V lookup: CDR1 SGHDN, CDR2 FVKESK. V shed 1 base and J shed 0 bases, with 11 bases lying between them. This CDR3 is built from 16 residues. This receptor was identified in a man aged 18 to 35 in good health. The sample comprised naive CD8+ T cells sorted from blood. The chain carries TRBV14 and TRBJ2-3; D gene unclear. CDR3 sequence (DNA): TGTGCCAGCAGCCAAGTGAGGACGGTCAGCACAGATACGCAGTATTTT. The encoded protein is CASSQVRTVSTDTQYF.